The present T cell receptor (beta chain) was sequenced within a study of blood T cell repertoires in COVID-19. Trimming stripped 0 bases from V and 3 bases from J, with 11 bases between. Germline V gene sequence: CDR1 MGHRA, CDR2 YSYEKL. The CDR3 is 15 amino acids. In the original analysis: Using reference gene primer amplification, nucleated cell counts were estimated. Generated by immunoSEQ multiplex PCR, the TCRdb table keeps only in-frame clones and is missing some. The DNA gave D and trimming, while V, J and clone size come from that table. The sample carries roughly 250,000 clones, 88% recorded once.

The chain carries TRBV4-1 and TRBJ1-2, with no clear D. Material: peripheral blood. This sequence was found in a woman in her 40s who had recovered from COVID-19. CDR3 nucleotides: TGCGCCAGCAGCCAAGACGAAACAAGCGACTATGGCTACACCTTC. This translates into CASSQDETSDYGYTF.